The 17 T cell receptor beta chains listed next were all sequenced from one sample in a study of spatial heterogeneity in lung cancer. Study results and caveats: Counts of expanded alpha and beta TCRs within tumors tracked the tumor nonsynonymous mutation count.

This sample's time point: sample taken at primary tumor resection. These receptors' targets are unknown. A single record per CDR3 protein comes from TCRdb applying MiXCR to the 5' RACE reads. The sample lists more than 2,500 distinct CDR3 sequences, about 12% occurring once. The sample was lung tumor tissue, taken at surgery. These receptors originate from a male donor with early-stage non-small cell lung cancer.

This clonotype is labeled as medium-sized. This chain joins TRBV29-1 and TRBJ1-2; D call uncertain. The CDR3 length is 12 residues. V was trimmed by 3 bases and J by 4 bases, leaving 9 bases between them. Germline V gene sequence: CDR1 SQVTM, CDR2 ANQGSEA. Written as DNA, the CDR3 is TGCAGCGTTGAGAAAAATTTCTATGGCTACACCTTC. Amino acids: CSVEKNFYGYTF.

This clonotype is labeled medium-sized. The chain recombines TRBV20-1 with TRBJ1-5; tentatively, D is TRBD1 (6 bases). V gave up 5 bases and J gave up 0 bases, with 8 bases separating them. CDR3 length: 13 amino acids. Germline CDR1 reads DFQATT; CDR2 reads SNEGSKA (reference sequence). CDR3 nucleotides: TGCAGTGCTGGGGACACTAGCAATCAGCCCCAGCATTTT. Translation gives CSAGDTSNQPQHF.

This clonotype is categorized as medium-sized. The chain has TRBV20-1 and TRBJ2-1; 7 bases agree with TRBD1. The J segment lost 5 bases and the V segment lost 5 bases, leaving 9 bases of the junction unmatched. Germline CDR1 DFQATT, CDR2 SNEGSKA (reference sequence). This CDR3 is 14 amino acids long. CDR3 DNA sequence: TGCAGTGCTCCTGAGGGGGCGCGGCACAATGAGCAGTTCTTC. It specifies CSAPEGARHNEQFF.

This clonotype was seen only a few times. The chain links TRBV2 to TRBJ1-5, with 11 bases lining up with TRBD1. This CDR3 is 15 amino acids long. Germline V gene data show CDR1 as SNHLY and CDR2 as FYNNEI. Germline trimming cut 4 bases from V and 5 bases from J; bases unmatched to any gene: 4. The CDR3: CASSGGQGADQPQHF. The CDR3 nucleotides read TGTGCCAGCAGTGGCGGACAGGGGGCCGATCAGCCCCAGCATTTT.

By share of the sample, this clonotype is medium-sized (0.01 to 0.1%). The chain combines TRBV7-8 with TRBJ2-1, with TRBD2 matching 8 bases. The CDR3 length is 16 residues. CDR1 is SGHVS and CDR2 is FQNEAQ in the germline V gene. Germline trimming cut 2 bases from V and 3 bases from J; bases unmatched to any gene: 6. The CDR3 DNA sequence: TGTGCCAGCAGCTTAAAACTAGCGGCTTACTACAATGAGCAGTTCTTC. It codes for CASSLKLAAYYNEQFF.

This clonotype is medium-sized by share. The V gene is TRBV5-6, the J gene TRBJ2-2; D gene unclear. The length of the CDR3 is 12 residues. Trimming cost V 3 bases and J 8 bases, with 8 bases left between them. In germline, CDR1 is SGHDT, CDR2 YYEEEE. The CDR3 region has the DNA TGTGCCAGCAGCTGGAGCTCTGGGGAGCTGTTTTTT. Residues: CASSWSSGELFF.

J is TRBJ2-2 and V is TRBV4-1; 12 bases align to TRBD2. The trim removed 3 bases at V and 7 bases at J, leaving 6 bases unmatched. The germline gives CDR1 MGHRA, CDR2 YSYEKL. This CDR3 comprises 16 residues. Written as DNA, the CDR3 is TGCGCCAGCAGCCAGGAGACTAGCGGGAGTAACGGGGAGCTGTTTTTT. Translating it yields CASSQETSGSNGELFF.

This clonotype has ten or more counts. The chain recombines TRBV6-6 with TRBJ1-5, with no clear D. CDR1 MNHNY and CDR2 SVGAGI come from the germline V gene (reference sequence). This CDR3 is 14 amino acids long. Deletions cut 2 bases from V and 7 bases from J, with 12 bases between. The chain's CDR3 is CASSYDRKGQPQHF. The DNA of the CDR3 is TGTGCCAGCAGTTACGACCGTAAGGGACAGCCCCAGCATTTT.

The CDR3 bases are TGTGCCTGGGGTAAAGGGACAGGGATCACGCAGTATTTT. Its protein product is CAWGKGTGITQYF. The chain links TRBV30 to TRBJ2-3, with 9 bases matching TRBD1. CDR1 is GTSNPN, CDR2 SVGIG, per germline (reference sequence). This CDR3 contains 13 residues. With 5 bases clipped from V and 9 bases from J, the junction kept 9 bases outside the gene matches. The full variable domain, in which reference TRBV30 and TRBJ2-3 provide the parts outside the CDR3, is SQTIHQWPATLVQPVGSPLSLECTVEGTSNPNLYWYRQAAGRGLQLLFYSVGIGQISSEVPQNLSASRPQDRQFILSSKKLLLSDSGFYLCAWGKGTGITQYFGPGTRLTVL.

The chain carries TRBV29-1 and TRBJ1-1; D is uncertain. The CDR3 sequence is 12 residues long. Germline V gene sequence: CDR1 SQVTM, CDR2 ANQGSEA. Trimming removed 2 bases from V and 2 bases from J, with 6 bases in between. The chain's CDR3 is CSVELTNTEAFF. Written as DNA, the CDR3 is TGCAGCGTTGAATTGACAAACACTGAAGCTTTCTTT. The full variable domain, rest sourced from reference TRBV29-1 and TRBJ1-1, is SAVISQKPSRDICQRGTSLTIQCQVDSQVTMMFWYRQQPGQSLTLIATANQGSEATYESGFVIDKFPISRPNLTFSTLTVSNMSPEDSSIYLCSVELTNTEAFFGQGTRLTVV.

This clonotype is labeled as medium-sized. This sequence joins TRBV16 and TRBJ1-2, with D possibly matching TRBD1 (5 bases). The germline V gene has CDR1 KGHSY and CDR2 FQNENV. V was cut by 7 bases and J by 6 bases, with 24 bases left in between. CDR3 length: 16 amino acids. CDR3 sequence (DNA): TGTGCCAGCACCGGTCCCCGGGGACGCCCCGCTGATGGCTACACCTTC. This codes for CASTGPRGRPADGYTF.

The chain recombines TRBV29-1 with TRBJ1-5; D gene ambiguous. Trimming shortened V by 2 bases and J by 3 bases, and 5 bases separated the two germline ends. This CDR3 region has 12 residues. The germline gives CDR1 SQVTM, CDR2 ANQGSEA. The CDR3 bases are TGCAGCGTTGAACACCTCAATCAGCCCCAGCATTTT. Amino acids: CSVEHLNQPQHF.

This clonotype rates as medium-sized. The chain links TRBV5-1 to TRBJ2-1; possibly TRBD1 or TRBD2 for D (5 bases each). V lost 0 bases and J 2 bases, leaving 15 bases between the germline ends. Germline-derived CDR1 and CDR2 are SGHRS and YFSETQ. This CDR3 is built from 17 residues. The CDR3 DNA reads TGCGCCAGCAGCTTGGGGGTTGGGGGAGTACCCTACAATGAGCAGTTCTTC. It encodes CASSLGVGGVPYNEQFF.

V gene TRBV11-2 combines with J gene TRBJ2-4, with D unresolved. V was cut by 3 bases and J by 3 bases, with 15 bases left in between. Per germline, CDR1 SGHAT and CDR2 FQNNGV. The CDR3 has 16 amino acids. CDR3 loop: CASSFGKALGKNIQYF. The CDR3 region has the DNA TGTGCCAGCAGCTTTGGAAAGGCTCTGGGCAAAAACATTCAGTACTTC.

This clonotype rates as large (0.1 to 1%). The chain joins TRBV4-3 to TRBJ1-5, with unresolved D. With 0 bases removed from V and 3 bases from J, the gap between germline ends came to 3 bases. This CDR3 has 13 amino acids. Germline V gene lookup returns CDR1 LGHNA and CDR2 YSLEER. The CDR3 nucleotides read TGCGCCAGCAGCCAAGAGGTCAATCAGCCCCAGCATTTT. It codes for CASSQEVNQPQHF.

This clonotype turned up a few times. The V and J genes are TRBV3-1 and TRBJ2-7, with TRBD2 identical over 7 bases. The junction had 10 bases not matched to a gene; V was cut back by 5 bases and J by 3 bases. This CDR3 has 15 residues. CDR1 LGHDT and CDR2 YNNKEL come from the germline V gene (reference sequence). CDR3 nucleotide sequence: TGTGCCAGCAGCTTCGGACTAGTTGGGAACTACGAGCAGTACTTC. Its protein is CASSFGLVGNYEQYF.

By sample share, this clonotype is medium-sized. For the CDR3, the DNA is TGTGCCATCAGTGATGGGACGTCGAACACCGGGGAGCTGTTTTTT. This encodes CAISDGTSNTGELFF. This chain uses TRBV10-3 with TRBJ2-2, with D possibly being TRBD1 or TRBD2 (5 bases each). This CDR3 has 15 amino acids. Germline V lookup: CDR1 ENHRY, CDR2 SYGVKD. V dropped 3 bases and J dropped 0 bases, with 8 bases sitting between them.